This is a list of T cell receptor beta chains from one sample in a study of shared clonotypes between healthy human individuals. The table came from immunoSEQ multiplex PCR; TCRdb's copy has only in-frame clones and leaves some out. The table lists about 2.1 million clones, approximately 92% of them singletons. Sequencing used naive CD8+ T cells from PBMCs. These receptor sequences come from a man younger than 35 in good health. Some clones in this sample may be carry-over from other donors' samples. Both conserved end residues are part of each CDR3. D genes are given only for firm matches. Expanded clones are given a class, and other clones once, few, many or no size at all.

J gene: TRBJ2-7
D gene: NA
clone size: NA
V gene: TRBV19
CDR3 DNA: TGTGCCAGTAGCGGACCAGGCGAGCAGTACTTC
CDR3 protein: CASSGPGEQYF

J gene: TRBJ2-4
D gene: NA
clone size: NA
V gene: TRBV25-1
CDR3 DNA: TGTGCCAGCAGTGCTGCGGGGCTCGCAAACATTCAGTACTTC
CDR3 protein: CASSAAGLANIQYF

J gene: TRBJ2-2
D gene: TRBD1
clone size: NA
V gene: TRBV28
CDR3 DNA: TGTGCCGGGACAGGGAGGACCGGGGAGCTGTTTTTT
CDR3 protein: CAGTGRTGELFF

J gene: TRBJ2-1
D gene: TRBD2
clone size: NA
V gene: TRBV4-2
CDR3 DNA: TGTGCCAGCAGCCAAGATCCACTAGCGGAGAACAATGAGCAGTTCTTC
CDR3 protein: CASSQDPLAENNEQFF

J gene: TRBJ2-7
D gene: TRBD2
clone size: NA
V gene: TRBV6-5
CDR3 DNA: TGTGCCAGCAGCCTTGGACTAGCGGGAAGCGAGCAGTACTTC
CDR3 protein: CASSLGLAGSEQYF

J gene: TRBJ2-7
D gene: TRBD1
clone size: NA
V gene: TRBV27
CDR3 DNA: TGTGCCAGCAGTTTTTCTGTGGACAGGGTCGGGGAGCAGTACTTC
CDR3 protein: CASSFSVDRVGEQYF

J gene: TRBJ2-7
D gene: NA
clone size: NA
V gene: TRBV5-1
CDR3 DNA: TGCGCCAGCAGCTGGGGAGTTCTTTACGAGCAGTACTTC
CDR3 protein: CASSWGVLYEQYF

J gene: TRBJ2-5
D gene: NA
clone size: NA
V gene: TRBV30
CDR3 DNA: TGTGCCTGGGTGCCGGGCGAGACCCAGTACTTC
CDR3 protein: CAWVPGETQYF

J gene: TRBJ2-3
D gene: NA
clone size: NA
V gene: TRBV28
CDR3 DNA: TGTGCCAGCAGTCTCACTGGGGGAGTAACAGATACGCAGTATTTT
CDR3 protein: CASSLTGGVTDTQYF

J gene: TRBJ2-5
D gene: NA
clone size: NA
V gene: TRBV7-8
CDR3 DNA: TGTGCCAGCAGCCAACCCTGGGAGCAAGAGACCCAGTACTTC
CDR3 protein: CASSQPWEQETQYF

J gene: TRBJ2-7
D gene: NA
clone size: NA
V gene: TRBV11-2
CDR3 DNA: TGTGCCAGCAGCTTACAGGGGATGTCCTACGAGCAGTACTTC
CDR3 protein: CASSLQGMSYEQYF

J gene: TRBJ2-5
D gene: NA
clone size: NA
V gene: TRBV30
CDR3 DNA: TGTGCCTGGTCCCCCCCGGGACAAGCCAACCAAGAGACCCAGTACTTC
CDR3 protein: CAWSPPGQANQETQYF

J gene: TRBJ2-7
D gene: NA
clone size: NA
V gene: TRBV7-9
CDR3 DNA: TGTGCCAGCAGCTCCCCCGGGGACGAGCAGTACTTC
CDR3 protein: CASSSPGDEQYF

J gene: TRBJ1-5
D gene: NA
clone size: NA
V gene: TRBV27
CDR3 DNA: TGTGCCAGCAGTTTACGGGATGGAAGCAATCAGCCCCAGCATTTT
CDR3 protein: CASSLRDGSNQPQHF

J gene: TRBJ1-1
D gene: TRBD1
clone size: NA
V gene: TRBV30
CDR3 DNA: TGTGCCTGGAGTGTCACAGGGGGATATGAAGCTTTCTTT
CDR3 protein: CAWSVTGGYEAFF

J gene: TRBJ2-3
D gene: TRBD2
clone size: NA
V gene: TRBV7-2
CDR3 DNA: TGTGCCAGCAGCCGAAATAGCGGGAGACCAGATACGCAGTATTTT
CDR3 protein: CASSRNSGRPDTQYF

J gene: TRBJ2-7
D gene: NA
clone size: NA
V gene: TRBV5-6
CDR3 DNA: TGTGCCAGCAGCTTAGAGGGGGGCCGGTCCTACGAGCAGTACTTC
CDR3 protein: CASSLEGGRSYEQYF

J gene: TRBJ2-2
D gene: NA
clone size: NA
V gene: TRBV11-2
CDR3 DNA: TGTGCCAGCGGGGAATCGGAGGGAACCGGGGAGCTGTTTTTT
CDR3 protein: CASGESEGTGELFF

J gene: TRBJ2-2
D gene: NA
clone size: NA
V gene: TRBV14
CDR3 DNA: TGTGCCAGCAGCCAATTTAGAGGGGCCGGGGAGCTGTTTTTT
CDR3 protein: CASSQFRGAGELFF

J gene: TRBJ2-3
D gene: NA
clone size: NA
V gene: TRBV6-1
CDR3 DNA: TGTGCCAGCAGTGAACGTAGGCTTAGCACAGATACGCAGTATTTT
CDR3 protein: CASSERRLSTDTQYF

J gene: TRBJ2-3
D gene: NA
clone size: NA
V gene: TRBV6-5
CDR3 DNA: TGTGCCAGCAGTTACTCCCTTAGGCCCACAGATACGCAGTATTTT
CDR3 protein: CASSYSLRPTDTQYF

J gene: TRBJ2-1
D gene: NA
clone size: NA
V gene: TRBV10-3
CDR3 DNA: TGTGCCGCCGGACTGATACTGGGTTTCAATGAGCAGTTCTTC
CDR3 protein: CAAGLILGFNEQFF

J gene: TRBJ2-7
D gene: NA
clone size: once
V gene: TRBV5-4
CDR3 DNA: TGTGCCAGCAGCTCCGGTCCAAACTACGAGCAGTACTTC
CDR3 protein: CASSSGPNYEQYF

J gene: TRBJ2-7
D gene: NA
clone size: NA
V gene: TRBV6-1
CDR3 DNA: TGTGCCAGCAGTGATCCGACACGATCCTACGAGCAGTACTTC
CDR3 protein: CASSDPTRSYEQYF

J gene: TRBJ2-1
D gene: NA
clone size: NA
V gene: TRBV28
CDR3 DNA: TGTGCCATCAAACCGCAAACCCTTTCCCCGCGGGAGCAGTTCTTC
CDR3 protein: CAIKPQTLSPREQFF

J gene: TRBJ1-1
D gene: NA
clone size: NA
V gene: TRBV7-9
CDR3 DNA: TGTGCCAGCAGCGGCCTTGGGTTTGAAGCTTTCTTT
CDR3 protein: CASSGLGFEAFF

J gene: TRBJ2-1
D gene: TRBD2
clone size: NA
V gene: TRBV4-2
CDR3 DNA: TGTGCCAGCAGCACACCACAGCCGGGAGGGCGGTACAATGAGCAGTTCTTC
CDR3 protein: CASSTPQPGGRYNEQFF

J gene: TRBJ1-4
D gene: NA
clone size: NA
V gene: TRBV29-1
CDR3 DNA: TGCAGTGCCTCCCCAACTAATGAAAAACTGTTTTTT
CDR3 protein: CSASPTNEKLFF

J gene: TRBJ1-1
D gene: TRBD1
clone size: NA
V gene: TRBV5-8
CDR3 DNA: TGTGCCACCAATAAAGGACAGGGAGAATCCTGGATGAATACTGAAGCTTTCTTT
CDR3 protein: CATNKGQGESWMNTEAFF

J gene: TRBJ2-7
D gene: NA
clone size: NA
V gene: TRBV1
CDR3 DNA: TGCACCAGCAGCCCAGGACTAGCGGCTATTATTCCTACCCACGAGCAGTACTTC
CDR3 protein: CTSSPGLAAIIPTHEQYF

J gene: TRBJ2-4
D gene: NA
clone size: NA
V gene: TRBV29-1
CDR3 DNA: TGCAGCGTTGAGGACAACAACATTCAGTACTTC
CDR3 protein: CSVEDNNIQYF

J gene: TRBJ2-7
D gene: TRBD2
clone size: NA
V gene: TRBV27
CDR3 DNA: TGTGCCAGCAGTCCCGGGTTAGCGGGCTACGAGCAGTACTTC
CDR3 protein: CASSPGLAGYEQYF

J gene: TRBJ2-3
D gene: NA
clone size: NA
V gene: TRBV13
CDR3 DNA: TGTGCCAGCAGCTCTAGGACCCACACAGATACGCAGTATTTT
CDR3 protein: CASSSRTHTDTQYF

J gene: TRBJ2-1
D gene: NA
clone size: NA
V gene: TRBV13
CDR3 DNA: TGTGCCAGCAGCGGAAGCTCCTACAATGAGCAGTTCTTC
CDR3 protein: CASSGSSYNEQFF

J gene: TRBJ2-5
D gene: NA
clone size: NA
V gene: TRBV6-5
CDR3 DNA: TGTGCCAGCAGTTACTCCCGACCAGGGCGGGAGACCCAGTACTTC
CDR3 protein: CASSYSRPGRETQYF

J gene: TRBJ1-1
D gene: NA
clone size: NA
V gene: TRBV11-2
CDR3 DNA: TGTGCCAGCAGCTTCGGCGCCACTGAAGCTTTCTTT
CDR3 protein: CASSFGATEAFF

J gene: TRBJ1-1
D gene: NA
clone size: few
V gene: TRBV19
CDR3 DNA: TGTGCCAGTAGTATAGGGCAGGGTTACACTGAAGCTTTCTTT
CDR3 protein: CASSIGQGYTEAFF

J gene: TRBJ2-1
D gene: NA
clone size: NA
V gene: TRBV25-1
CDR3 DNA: TGTGCCAGCAGTGAAACTTTGGCAGTCGTCAATGAGCAGTTCTTC
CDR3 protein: CASSETLAVVNEQFF

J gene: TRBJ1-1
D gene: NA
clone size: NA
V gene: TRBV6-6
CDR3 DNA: TGTGCCAGCAGGGACTTGCGTGGGACTGAAGCTTTCTTT
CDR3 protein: CASRDLRGTEAFF

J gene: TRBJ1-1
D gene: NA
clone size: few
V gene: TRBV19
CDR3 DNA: TGTGCCAGTAGTACCTTTGACAGCCTTAACACTGAAGCTTTCTTT
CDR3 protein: CASSTFDSLNTEAFF